This TCR beta chain was recorded in a study of high-grade serous ovarian cancer treatment subgroups. The sample holds a few counts of this clone. Its antigen is unknown. The tumor samples were collected prior to definitive surgery or chemotherapy. CDR1 is MGHRA, CDR2 YSYEKL, per germline. The CDR3 covers 18 residues. With 0 bases clipped from V and 5 bases from J, the junction kept 12 bases outside the gene matches. Findings and caveats of the study: Only CDR3 was analyzed; CDR1 and CDR2 were not.

TCRdb's table, derived via immunoSEQ multiplex PCR, lists solely in-frame clones and lacks some. The table lists roughly 2,000 clones, around 72% of them singletons. This sequence originates from a human donor with high-grade serous ovarian cancer. The chain carries TRBV4-1 and TRBJ2-5; 10 bases fit TRBD2. Material for sequencing was tumor tissue. Written as DNA, the CDR3 is TGCGCCAGCAGCCAAGATCGAGCGGGGGGGCCAGTCGCGGAGACCCAGTACTTC. Its protein is CASSQDRAGGPVAETQYF.